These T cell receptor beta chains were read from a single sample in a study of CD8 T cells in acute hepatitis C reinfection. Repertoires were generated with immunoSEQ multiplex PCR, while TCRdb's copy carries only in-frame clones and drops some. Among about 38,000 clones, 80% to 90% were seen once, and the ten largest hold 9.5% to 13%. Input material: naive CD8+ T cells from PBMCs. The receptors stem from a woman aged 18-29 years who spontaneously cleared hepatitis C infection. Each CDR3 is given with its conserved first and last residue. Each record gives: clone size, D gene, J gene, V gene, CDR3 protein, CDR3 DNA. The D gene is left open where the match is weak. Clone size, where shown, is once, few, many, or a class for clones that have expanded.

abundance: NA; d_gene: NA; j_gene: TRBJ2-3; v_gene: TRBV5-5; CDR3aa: CASRSLAGSTDTQYF; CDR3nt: TGTGCCAGCAGGTCTCTGGCGGGAAGCACAGATACGCAGTATTTT
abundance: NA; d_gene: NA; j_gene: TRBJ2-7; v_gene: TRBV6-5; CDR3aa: CASSYGAEQYF; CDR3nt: TGTGCCAGCAGTTACGGCGCCGAGCAGTACTTC
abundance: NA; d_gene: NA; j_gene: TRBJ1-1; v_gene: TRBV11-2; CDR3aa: CASSLIPHYPGLNTEAFF; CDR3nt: TGTGCCAGCAGCCTAATCCCCCATTACCCTGGGCTGAACACTGAAGCTTTCTTT
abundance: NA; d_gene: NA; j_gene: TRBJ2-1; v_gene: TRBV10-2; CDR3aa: CASSVLGITHNEQFF; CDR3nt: TGCGCCAGCAGTGTTCTAGGTATAACCCACAATGAGCAGTTCTTC
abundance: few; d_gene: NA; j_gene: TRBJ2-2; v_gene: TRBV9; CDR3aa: CASNGNTGELFF; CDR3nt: TGTGCCAGCAACGGGAACACCGGGGAGCTGTTTTTT
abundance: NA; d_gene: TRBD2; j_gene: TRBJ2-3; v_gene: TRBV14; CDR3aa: CASSQGVGLAGGFTDTQYF; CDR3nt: TGTGCCAGCAGCCAAGGTGTGGGACTAGCGGGAGGATTCACAGATACGCAGTATTTT
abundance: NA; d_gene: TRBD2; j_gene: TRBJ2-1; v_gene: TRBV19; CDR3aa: CASSIVGLAGGLTYNEQFF; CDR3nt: TGTGCCAGTAGTATCGTGGGACTAGCGGGAGGTCTGACCTACAATGAGCAGTTCTTC
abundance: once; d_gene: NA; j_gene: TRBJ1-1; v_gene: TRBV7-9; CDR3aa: CASSDRTAIEAFF; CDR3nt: TGTGCCAGCAGCGACCGGACAGCTATTGAAGCTTTCTTT
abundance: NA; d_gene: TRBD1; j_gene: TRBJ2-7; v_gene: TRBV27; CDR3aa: CASGLGTGGYEQYF; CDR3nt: TGTGCCAGCGGATTGGGGACAGGGGGCTACGAGCAGTACTTC
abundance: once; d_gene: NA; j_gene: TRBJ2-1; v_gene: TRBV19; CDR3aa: CASSVARNEQFF; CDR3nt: TGTGCCAGTAGTGTGGCCCGCAATGAGCAGTTCTTC
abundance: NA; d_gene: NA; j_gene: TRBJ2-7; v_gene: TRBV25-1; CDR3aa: CASSLGVTQYF; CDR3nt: TGTGCCAGCAGTTTGGGAGTGACACAGTACTTC
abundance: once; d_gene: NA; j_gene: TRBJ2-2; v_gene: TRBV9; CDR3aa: CASSVVTGELFF; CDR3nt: TGTGCCAGCAGCGTAGTAACCGGGGAGCTGTTTTTT
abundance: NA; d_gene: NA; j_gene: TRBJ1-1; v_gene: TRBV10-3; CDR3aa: CAISEVGVNTEAFF; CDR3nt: TGTGCCATCAGTGAGGTTGGGGTGAACACTGAAGCTTTCTTT
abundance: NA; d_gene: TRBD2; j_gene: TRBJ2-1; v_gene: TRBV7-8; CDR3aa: CASMKGNGGLAGGDNEQFF; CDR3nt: TGTGCCAGCATGAAGGGGAATGGGGGCTTAGCGGGAGGTGATAATGAGCAGTTCTTC
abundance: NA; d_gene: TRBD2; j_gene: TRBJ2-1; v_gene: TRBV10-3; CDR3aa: CAISESVAGENEQFF; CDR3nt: TGTGCCATCAGTGAGTCGGTAGCGGGGGAAAATGAGCAGTTCTTC
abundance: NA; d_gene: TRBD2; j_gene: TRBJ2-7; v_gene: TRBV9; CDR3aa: CASSAAGTAYEQYF; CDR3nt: TGTGCCAGCAGCGCAGCGGGAACAGCCTACGAGCAGTACTTC
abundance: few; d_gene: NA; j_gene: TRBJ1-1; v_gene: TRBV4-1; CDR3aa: CASSQGLGNTEAFF; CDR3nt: TGCGCCAGCAGCCAAGGCCTAGGGAACACTGAAGCTTTCTTT
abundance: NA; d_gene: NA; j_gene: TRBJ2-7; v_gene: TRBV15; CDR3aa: CATSRGVEQYF; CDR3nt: TGTGCCACCTCCAGGGGTGTCGAGCAGTACTTC
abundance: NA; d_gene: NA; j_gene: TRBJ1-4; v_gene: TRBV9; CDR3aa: CASSVEPGEGTNEKLFF; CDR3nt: TGTGCCAGCAGCGTAGAACCAGGGGAGGGAACTAATGAAAAACTGTTTTTT
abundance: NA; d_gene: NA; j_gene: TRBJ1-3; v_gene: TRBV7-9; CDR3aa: CASSFLWEAGTGNTIYF; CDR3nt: TGTGCCAGCAGCTTCCTGTGGGAGGCGGGCACTGGAAACACCATATATTTT
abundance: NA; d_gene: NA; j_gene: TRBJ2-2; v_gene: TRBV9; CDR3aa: CASSTNLYGELFF; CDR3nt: TGTGCCAGCAGCACCAACCTTTACGGGGAGCTGTTTTTT
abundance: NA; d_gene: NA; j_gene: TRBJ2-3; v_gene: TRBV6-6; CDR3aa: CASSAGWDGDTDTQYF; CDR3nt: TGTGCCAGCAGTGCCGGGTGGGACGGAGACACAGATACGCAGTATTTT
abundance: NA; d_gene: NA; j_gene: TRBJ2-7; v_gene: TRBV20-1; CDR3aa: CSASSQREQYF; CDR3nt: TGCAGTGCTAGCTCCCAGCGGGAGCAGTACTTC
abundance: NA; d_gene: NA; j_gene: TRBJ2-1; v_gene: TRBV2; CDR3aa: CASSDPGWNEQFF; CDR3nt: TGTGCCAGCAGTGACCCGGGTTGGAATGAGCAGTTCTTC
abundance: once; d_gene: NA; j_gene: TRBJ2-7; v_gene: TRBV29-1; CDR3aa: CSVEPSSGFEQYF; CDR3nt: TGCAGCGTTGAACCCTCCAGCGGGTTCGAGCAGTACTTC
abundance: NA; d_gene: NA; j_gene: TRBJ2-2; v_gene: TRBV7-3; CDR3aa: CASSVIPESGELFF; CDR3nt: TGTGCCAGCAGTGTAATCCCGGAGTCCGGGGAGCTGTTTTTT
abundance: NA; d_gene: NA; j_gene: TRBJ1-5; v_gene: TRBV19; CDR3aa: CASSILPGPNQPQHF; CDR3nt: TGTGCCAGTAGTATCCTCCCGGGCCCCAATCAGCCCCAGCATTTT
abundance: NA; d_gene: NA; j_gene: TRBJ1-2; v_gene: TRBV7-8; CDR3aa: CATPLGGGGYTF; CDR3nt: TGTGCCACTCCCCTGGGGGGCGGCGGCTACACCTTC
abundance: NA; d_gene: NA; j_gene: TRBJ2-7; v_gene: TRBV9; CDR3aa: CASSGGGTSFYEQCF; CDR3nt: TGTGCCAGCAGCGGTGGGGGGACTTCCTTCTACGAGCAGTGCTTC
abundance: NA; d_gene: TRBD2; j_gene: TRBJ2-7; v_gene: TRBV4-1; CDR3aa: CASSQLAGGLYEQYF; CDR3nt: TGCGCCAGCAGCCAGCTAGCGGGAGGGCTGTACGAGCAGTACTTC
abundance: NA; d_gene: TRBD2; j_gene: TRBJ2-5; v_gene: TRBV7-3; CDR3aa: CASSLGAVGGRFYETQYF; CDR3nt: TGTGCCAGCAGCTTAGGAGCTGTTGGCGGGAGGTTTTATGAGACCCAGTACTTC
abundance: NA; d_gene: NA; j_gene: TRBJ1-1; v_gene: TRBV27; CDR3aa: CASSSGTQAFF; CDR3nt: TGTGCCAGCAGCTCCGGGACTCAAGCTTTCTTT
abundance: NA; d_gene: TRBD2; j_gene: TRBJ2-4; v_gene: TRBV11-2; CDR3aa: CASSLGTSGRRDIQYF; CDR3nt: TGTGCCAGCAGCCTTGGGACTAGCGGGAGGCGGGACATTCAGTACTTC
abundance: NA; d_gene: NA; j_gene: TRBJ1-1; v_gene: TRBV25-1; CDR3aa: CASSAGAVMNTEAFF; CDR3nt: TGTGCCAGCAGTGCTGGGGCGGTGATGAACACTGAAGCTTTCTTT
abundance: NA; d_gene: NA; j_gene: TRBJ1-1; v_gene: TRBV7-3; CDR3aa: CASSRDGVAEAFF; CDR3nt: TGTGCCAGCAGCCGGGATGGGGTTGCTGAAGCTTTCTTT
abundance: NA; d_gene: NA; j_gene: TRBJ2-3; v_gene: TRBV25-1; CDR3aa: CASSEFRGSTDTQYF; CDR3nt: TGTGCCAGCAGTGAATTTAGGGGGAGCACAGATACGCAGTATTTT
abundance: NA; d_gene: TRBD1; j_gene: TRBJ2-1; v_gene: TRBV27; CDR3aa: CASSGRGNEQFF; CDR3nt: TGTGCCAGCAGTGGCAGGGGGAATGAGCAGTTCTTC
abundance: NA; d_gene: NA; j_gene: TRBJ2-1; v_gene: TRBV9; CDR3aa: CASSVDSGAYNEQFF; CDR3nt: TGTGCCAGCAGCGTAGACTCGGGGGCGTACAATGAGCAGTTCTTC
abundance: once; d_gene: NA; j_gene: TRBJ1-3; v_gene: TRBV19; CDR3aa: CASTPRDHSGNTIYF; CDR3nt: TGTGCCAGTACCCCCCGGGACCACTCTGGAAACACCATATATTTT
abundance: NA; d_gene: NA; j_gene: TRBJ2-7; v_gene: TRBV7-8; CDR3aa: CASSLLYEQYF; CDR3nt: TGTGCCAGCAGCCTATTATACGAGCAGTACTTC
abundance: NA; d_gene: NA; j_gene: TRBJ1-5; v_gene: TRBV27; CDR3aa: CASSLSSPNRGNQPQHF; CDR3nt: TGTGCCAGCAGTTTATCGTCCCCAAATAGGGGCAATCAGCCCCAGCATTTT
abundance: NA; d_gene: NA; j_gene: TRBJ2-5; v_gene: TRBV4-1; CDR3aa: CASSQARQETHYF; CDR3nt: TGCGCCAGCAGCCAAGCCCGCCAAGAGACCCATTACTTC
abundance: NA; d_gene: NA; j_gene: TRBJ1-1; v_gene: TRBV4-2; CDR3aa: CASSQDLDIMNTEAFF; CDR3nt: TGTGCCAGCAGCCAAGATTTGGACATCATGAACACTGAAGCTTTCTTT
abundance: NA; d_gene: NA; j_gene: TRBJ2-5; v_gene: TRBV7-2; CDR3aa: CASSTGTAGGETQYF; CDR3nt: TGTGCCAGCAGCACAGGGACGGCCGGAGGGGAGACCCAGTACTTC
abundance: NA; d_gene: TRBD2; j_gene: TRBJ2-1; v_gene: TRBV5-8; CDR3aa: CASSAPGGDEQFF; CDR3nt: TGTGCCAGCAGCGCCCCGGGGGGAGATGAGCAGTTCTTC
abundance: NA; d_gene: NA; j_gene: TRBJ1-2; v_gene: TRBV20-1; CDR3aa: CSASPGLAF; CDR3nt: TGCAGTGCCTCACCAGGGTTGGCCTTC
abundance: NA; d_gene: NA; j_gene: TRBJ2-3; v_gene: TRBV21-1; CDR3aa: CASSSDGGPDTQYF; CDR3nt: TGTGCCAGCAGCAGCGACGGGGGCCCAGATACGCAGTATTTT
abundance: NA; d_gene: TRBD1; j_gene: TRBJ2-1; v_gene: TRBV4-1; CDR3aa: CASSPTMVGTAPNEQFF; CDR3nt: TGCGCCAGCAGCCCCACCATGGTTGGGACAGCGCCCAATGAGCAGTTCTTC
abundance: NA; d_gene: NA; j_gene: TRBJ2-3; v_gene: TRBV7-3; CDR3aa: CASSLYPGDTQYF; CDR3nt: TGTGCCAGCAGCTTATATCCTGGGGATACGCAGTATTTT
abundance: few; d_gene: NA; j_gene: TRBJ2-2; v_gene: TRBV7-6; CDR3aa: CASSPRTVRAGELFF; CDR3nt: TGTGCCAGCAGCCCACGGACAGTGCGGGCCGGGGAGCTGTTTTTT
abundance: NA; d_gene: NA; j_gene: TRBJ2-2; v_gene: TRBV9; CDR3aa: CASSGTELFF; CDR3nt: TGTGCCAGCAGCGGGACCGAGCTGTTTTTT